This T cell receptor (beta chain) was sequenced for a study of blood T cell repertoires in COVID-19. The count of this clone is one. Data came from immunoSEQ multiplex PCR; TCRdb stores just in-frame clones and leaves some out. The sample holds 29,000 or so clones; around 90% are singletons and the top ten take roughly 12%. With 4 bases removed from V and 1 base from J, the gap between germline ends came to 16 bases. The germline V gene has CDR1 LGHDT and CDR2 YNNKEL (reference sequence). This CDR3 contains 16 residues. The TCR comes from a human donor in a cohort sampled during active COVID-19. The donor label of this sample is uncertain. Material for sequencing was peripheral blood. The chain carries TRBV3-1 (or the pseudogene TRBV3-2) and TRBJ1-1; tentatively, D is TRBD1 (5 bases). The DNA of the CDR3 is TGTGCCAGCAGCCCCGGGAGGGGTAAGCAGAACACTGAAGCTTTCTTT. Translating gives CASSPGRGKQNTEAFF.